This T cell receptor beta chain was profiled in a study of a mutant IDH1 vaccine in newly diagnosed glioma. Study in general: Patients got radiotherapy, temozolomide, or both beforehand, and most got both. Study-level findings and limits: Immune responses induced by vaccination arose in 93.3% of the patients.

Deletions cut 4 bases from V and 5 bases from J, with 18 bases between. The CDR3 is 15 amino acids. Looked up from germline, CDR1 is SGHRS and CDR2 is YFSETQ. Regarding this clone: The target antigen is unknown.

The data were produced by immunoSEQ multiplex PCR, yet TCRdb's version contains in-frame clones alone and is incomplete. This table has 65,000 to 70,000 clones, 80% to 90% appearing once. Sample time point: baseline, week 1 (first vaccination visit). The sample's treatment: pre-vaccination baseline after standard-of-care therapy. The donor cohort comprised cases of new WHO grade 3 or 4 IDH1-mutant, ATRX-lost astrocytoma. This clonotype originated in a man under 40 with glioma. The rearrangement uses TRBV5-1 and TRBJ1-1; D may be TRBD1 (5 bases). Sequences were derived from PBMCs, sampled from a glioma patient treated with radiotherapy, temozolomide or both. CDR3 sequence reads: CASSPAGGRGTEAFF. CDR3 nucleotide sequence: TGCGCCAGCAGCCCTGCGGGCGGACGGGGGACTGAAGCTTTCTTT.